These 25 T cell receptor beta chains came from one sample sequenced in a study of blood T cell repertoires in COVID-19. Sequenced by immunoSEQ multiplex PCR; TCRdb stores in-frame clones only, minus some. The sample records a few hundred thousand clones, about four fifths being singletons. Sequencing was performed on peripheral blood. These TCRs come from a woman younger than 30 with acute or convalescent COVID-19.

This rearrangement joins TRBV10-3 to TRBJ2-3; no reliable D call. The ends were cut back, 7 bases at V and 6 bases at J, with 8 bases in the middle. Germline lookup yields CDR1 ENHRY and CDR2 SYGVKD. CDR3 length: 11 amino acids. The CDR3 DNA sequence: TGTGCCATCAAAGAGGAGGATACGCAGTATTTT. Translating it yields CAIKEEDTQYF.

V is TRBV7-9 and J is TRBJ2-1; the D is unclear. The CDR3 spans 14 residues. Trimming took off 4 bases at V and 8 bases at J, with 15 bases between the two ends. Germline V gene lookup returns CDR1 SEHNR and CDR2 FQNEAQ (reference sequence). CDR3 region: CASSSPPLLHEQFF. The CDR3, as DNA: TGTGCCAGCAGCTCCCCCCCACTCTTGCATGAGCAGTTCTTC.

The chain is built from TRBV7-8 and TRBJ1-5; D remains unclear. The CDR3 length is 13 residues. V shed 3 bases and J shed 1 base, with 4 bases lying between them. In germline, CDR1 is SGHVS, CDR2 FQNEAQ. The DNA of the CDR3 is TGTGCCAGCAGCTTCGTCAGCAATCAGCCCCAGCATTTT. Translated: CASSFVSNQPQHF.

The chain links TRBV19 to TRBJ2-3; 8 bases are a match to TRBD2. CDR3 length: 14 residues. V was pared by 1 base and J by 3 bases, with 0 bases of the junction left unmatched. Per germline, CDR1 LNHDA and CDR2 SQIVND (reference sequence). The CDR3 loop reads CASSIGLATDTQYF. The CDR3 DNA follows: TGTGCCAGTAGTATAGGACTAGCGACAGATACGCAGTATTTT. Based on the CDR3 plus reference TRBV19 and TRBJ2-3, the full variable domain is DGGITQSPKYLFRKEGQNVTLSCEQNLNHDAMYWYRQDPGQGLRLIYYSQIVNDFQKGDIAEGYSVSREKKESFPLTVTSAQKNPTAFYLCASSIGLATDTQYFGPGTRLTVL.

This sequence joins TRBV14 and TRBJ2-1, with TRBD2 matching 7 bases. The CDR3 is 13 amino acids. V was clipped by 6 bases and J by 2 bases; unmatched bases: 1. Germline V gene lookup returns CDR1 SGHDN and CDR2 FVKESK. The CDR3 reads CASRSGTYNEQFF. As DNA, the CDR3 is TGTGCCAGCAGGAGCGGGACCTACAATGAGCAGTTCTTC.

The chain has TRBV4-3 and TRBJ1-1, with TRBD1 as a possible D gene (5 bases). Germline CDR1 and CDR2: LGHNA and YSLEER. The CDR3 covers 16 residues. With 0 bases removed from V and 1 base from J, the gap between germline ends came to 12 bases. The CDR3 loop is CASSQDPVGGNTEAFF. The DNA for the CDR3 is TGCGCCAGCAGCCAAGACCCAGTCGGGGGGAACACTGAAGCTTTCTTT.

The chain recombines TRBV7-2 with TRBJ2-2; perhaps TRBD2 as D (6 bases). Germline CDR1 reads SGHTA; CDR2 reads FQGNSA. This CDR3 comprises 13 residues. Trimming pared 5 bases from V and 7 bases from J, leaving 11 bases between. The CDR3 coding sequence is TGTGCCAGCAGCGCACCGGGAGTCGGGGAGCTGTTTTTT. Its protein product is CASSAPGVGELFF.

The J gene is TRBJ2-3, the V gene TRBV10-3; D is unclear. Per germline, CDR1 ENHRY and CDR2 SYGVKD. This CDR3 spans 14 amino acids. Trimming stripped 0 bases from V and 4 bases from J, with 8 bases between. The CDR3 bases are TGTGCCATCAGTGAGTCCCGCGGAGCAGATACGCAGTATTTT. It codes for CAISESRGADTQYF.

CDR3 sequence: CSAPGGDYGYTF. CDR3 coding DNA: TGCAGCGCCCCGGGGGGAGACTATGGCTACACCTTC. The rearrangement links TRBV29-1 to TRBJ1-2; perhaps TRBD1 as D (5 bases). Per the germline V gene, CDR1 is SQVTM and CDR2 is ANQGSEA. This CDR3 is built from 12 residues. With 7 bases removed from V and 3 bases from J, the gap between germline ends came to 12 bases.

This chain links TRBV10-2 with TRBJ2-3; 12 nucleotides align to TRBD2. This CDR3 comprises 17 residues. The germline gives CDR1 WSHSY, CDR2 SAAADI. V lost 3 bases, J lost 8 bases, and 12 bases stayed unmatched. CDR3 coding DNA: TGCGCCAGCAGTGACCAACTAGCGGGAGGAAATTACCGTACGCAGTATTTT. This translates into CASSDQLAGGNYRTQYF.

The rearrangement joins TRBV5-1 to TRBJ1-1, with 7 bases fitting TRBD1. The CDR3 spans 14 residues. Germline CDR1 reads SGHRS; CDR2 reads YFSETQ. Losses at the gene ends were 2 bases for V and 6 bases for J; bases not matched to a gene: 7. CDR3 sequence reads: CASSFNRGSAEAFF. Here the CDR3 DNA reads TGCGCCAGCAGCTTTAACAGGGGAAGTGCTGAAGCTTTCTTT.

The J gene is TRBJ2-5, the V gene TRBV7-9; 8 positions agree with TRBD1. CDR1 is SEHNR and CDR2 is FQNEAQ in the germline V gene (reference sequence). The junction had 12 bases not matched to a gene; V was cut back by 1 base and J by 5 bases. The CDR3 has 17 residues. CDR3 in amino acids: CASSLGSGQGARETQYF. CDR3 nucleotide sequence: TGTGCCAGCAGCTTAGGGTCTGGTCAGGGGGCGAGGGAGACCCAGTACTTC.

V usage is TRBV11-2 and J usage is TRBJ2-2; possible D gene TRBD2, 5 bases. This CDR3 contains 16 residues. Trimming left V 2 bases short and J 3 bases short, with 13 bases between. Germline V gene sequence: CDR1 SGHAT, CDR2 FQNNGV. As DNA, the CDR3 is TGTGCCAGCAGCTTACTCGACGTAGCGTACACCGGGGAGCTGTTTTTT. Amino acid sequence: CASSLLDVAYTGELFF.

This clone occurred a few times. The V call is TRBV9, the J call TRBJ2-5; 8 bases match TRBD1. V dropped 3 bases and J dropped 4; count of bases not matched to a gene: 5. This CDR3 contains 14 residues. Germline CDR1 is SGDLS and CDR2 is YYNGEE. The CDR3 region has the DNA TGTGCCAGCAGCGAGGATACAGGGGGAGAGACCCAGTACTTC. Its translation: CASSEDTGGETQYF.

The chain links TRBV18 to TRBJ2-5; 7 bases align to TRBD1. This CDR3 has 16 residues. With 0 bases clipped from V and 4 bases from J, the junction kept 8 bases outside the gene matches. Germline lookup yields CDR1 KGHSH and CDR2 LQKENI. The CDR3 reads CASSPPDKGAGETQYF. CDR3 DNA: TGTGCCAGCTCACCACCGGACAAGGGGGCGGGAGAGACCCAGTACTTC.

The count of this clone is one. The J gene is TRBJ1-2, the V gene TRBV19, with TRBD1 identical over 8 bases. This CDR3 region has 12 residues. Germline V gene data show CDR1 as LNHDA and CDR2 as SQIVND (reference sequence). With V trimmed by 6 bases and J by 8 bases, 5 bases remained unmatched. This chain's CDR3 is CASSRTGNGYTF. The CDR3 nucleotides read TGTGCCAGTAGCCGGACAGGGAACGGCTACACCTTC.

The chain joins TRBV15 to TRBJ2-2; 11 bases are shared with TRBD1. Looked up from germline, CDR1 is LNHNV and CDR2 is YYDKDF (reference sequence). The V gene end was trimmed by 4 bases and the J gene end by 0 bases; junction bases not matched to a gene: 13. This CDR3 comprises 20 residues. Here the CDR3 reads CATSISLGRDRGTNTGELFF. CDR3 nucleotides: TGTGCCACCAGCATCTCTCTCGGTCGGGACAGGGGGACGAACACCGGGGAGCTGTTTTTT.

V gene TRBV27 combines with J gene TRBJ1-1; D unclear. This CDR3 contains 16 residues. V was trimmed by 1 base and J by 4 bases, leaving 16 bases between them. Germline lookup yields CDR1 MNHEY and CDR2 SMNVEV (reference sequence). The CDR3 here is CASSLYWAAGSTEAFF. The CDR3 DNA reads as TGTGCCAGCAGTTTATATTGGGCGGCGGGTAGCACTGAAGCTTTCTTT.

The rearrangement uses TRBV28 and TRBJ1-2; D gene unclear. CDR1 is MDHEN and CDR2 is SYDVKM in the germline V gene. The CDR3 has 16 residues. Trimming shortened V by 3 bases and J by 4 bases, and 18 bases separated the two germline ends. CDR3 region: CASSFDNFGRGYGYTF. CDR3 nucleotides: TGTGCCAGCAGTTTTGACAATTTTGGTCGGGGCTATGGCTACACCTTC.

This clone is a singleton in its sample. The rearrangement joins TRBV5-8 to TRBJ1-2; 7 nucleotides match TRBD1. The CDR3 is made up of 15 amino acids. Germline V gives CDR1 SGHTS, CDR2 YDEGEE. Losses at the gene ends were 4 bases for V and 4 bases for J; bases not matched to a gene: 10. The CDR3 protein is CASSRKRTGSYGYTF. DNA for the CDR3: TGTGCCAGCAGCCGGAAAAGGACAGGATCCTATGGCTACACCTTC.

The genes are TRBV15 and TRBJ2-7; no definite D call. The V end was cut by 0 bases, the J end by 0 bases, with 6 bases between. This CDR3 has 14 residues. Germline CDR1 is LNHNV and CDR2 is YYDKDF (reference sequence). Written as DNA, the CDR3 is TGTGCCACCAGCAGAGATAGGAGCTCCTACGAGCAGTACTTC. Translating it yields CATSRDRSSYEQYF.

This chain links TRBV5-1 with TRBJ2-2; 12 bases map to TRBD2. This CDR3 is built from 18 residues. Trimming cost V 0 bases and J 1 base; bases outside gene matches: 4. CDR1 SGHRS and CDR2 YFSETQ come from the germline V gene. The DNA of the CDR3 is TGCGCCAGCAGCTTGGCCAGACTAGCGGGGGAGAACACCGGGGAGCTGTTTTTT. It encodes CASSLARLAGENTGELFF.

The chain has TRBV6-6 and TRBJ1-1; D unresolved. The CDR3 has 13 amino acids. Trimming removed 1 base at V and 8 bases at J, with 11 bases between. CDR1 and CDR2 from the germline V gene are MNHNY and SVGAGI (reference sequence). CDR3 amino acids: CASSYFRAGEAFF. The DNA of the CDR3 is TGTGCCAGCAGTTACTTTCGCGCAGGCGAAGCTTTCTTT.

V and J are TRBV7-8 and TRBJ2-7; 8 nucleotides match TRBD1. CDR3 length: 17 amino acids. CDR1 is SGHVS, CDR2 FQNEAQ, per germline. The V segment lost 1 base and the J segment 2 bases; nucleotides outside the gene matches: 10. This CDR3 reads CASSLGLPGQAPYEQYF. The CDR3 coding sequence is TGTGCCAGCAGCTTAGGGTTGCCGGGACAGGCCCCCTACGAGCAGTACTTC.

The V gene is TRBV5-1, the J gene TRBJ1-2; 8 positions match TRBD1. The junction had 11 bases not matched to a gene; V was cut back by 4 bases and J by 6 bases. Germline CDR1 SGHRS, CDR2 YFSETQ. The CDR3 contains 15 residues. This CDR3 reads CASSPQGQGANGYTF. In nucleotides, the CDR3 is TGCGCCAGCAGCCCGCAGGGCCAGGGGGCTAATGGCTACACCTTC.